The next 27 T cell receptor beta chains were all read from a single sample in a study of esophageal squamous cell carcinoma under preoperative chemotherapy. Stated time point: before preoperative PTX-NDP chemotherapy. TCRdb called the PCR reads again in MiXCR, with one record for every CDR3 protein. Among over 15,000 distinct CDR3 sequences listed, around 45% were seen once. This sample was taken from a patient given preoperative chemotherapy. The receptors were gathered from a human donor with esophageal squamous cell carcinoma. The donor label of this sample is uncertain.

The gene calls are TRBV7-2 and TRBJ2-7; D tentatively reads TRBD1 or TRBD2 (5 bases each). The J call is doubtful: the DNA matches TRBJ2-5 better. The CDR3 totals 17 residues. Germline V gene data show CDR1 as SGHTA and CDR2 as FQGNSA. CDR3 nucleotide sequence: TGTGCCAGCAGCTTAGGGGGGAATTCGGGCCTACAAGAGACCCAGTACTTC. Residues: CASSLGGNSGLQETQYF.

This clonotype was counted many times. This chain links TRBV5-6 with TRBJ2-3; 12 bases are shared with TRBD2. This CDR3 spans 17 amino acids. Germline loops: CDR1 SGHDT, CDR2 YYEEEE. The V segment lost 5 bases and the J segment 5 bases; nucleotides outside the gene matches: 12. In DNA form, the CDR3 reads TGTGCCAGCAGACTTGACAGGCTAGCGGGAGGGCGAGATACGCAGTATTTT. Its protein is CASRLDRLAGGRDTQYF.

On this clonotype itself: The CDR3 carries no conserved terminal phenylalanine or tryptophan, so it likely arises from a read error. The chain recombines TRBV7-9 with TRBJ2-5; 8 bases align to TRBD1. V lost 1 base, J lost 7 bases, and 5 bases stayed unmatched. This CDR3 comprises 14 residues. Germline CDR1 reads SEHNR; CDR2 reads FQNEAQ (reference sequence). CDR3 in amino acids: CASSLVGQALTQYI. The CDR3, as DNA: TGTGCCAGCAGCTTAGTGGGACAGGCATTGACCCAGTACATC.

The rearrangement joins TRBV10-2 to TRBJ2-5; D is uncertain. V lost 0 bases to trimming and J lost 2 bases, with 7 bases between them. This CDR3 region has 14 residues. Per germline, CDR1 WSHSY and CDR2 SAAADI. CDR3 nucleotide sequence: TGCGCCAGCAGTGAGTCAAGGAGTCAAGAGACCCAGTACTTC. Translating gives CASSESRSQETQYF.

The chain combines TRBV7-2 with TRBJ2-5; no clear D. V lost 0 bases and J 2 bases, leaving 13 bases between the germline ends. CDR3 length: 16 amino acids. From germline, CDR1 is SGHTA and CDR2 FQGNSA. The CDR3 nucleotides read TGTGCCAGCAGCTTAGCGCTGGTCAGTCTTCAAGAGACCCAGTACTTC. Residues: CASSLALVSLQETQYF.

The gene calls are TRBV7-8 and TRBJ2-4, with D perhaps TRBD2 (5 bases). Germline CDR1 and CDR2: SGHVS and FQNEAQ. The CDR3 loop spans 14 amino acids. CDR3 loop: CASGYDLGKNIQYF. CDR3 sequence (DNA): TGTGCGAGCGGCTATGATTTGGGCAAAAACATTCAGTACTTC.

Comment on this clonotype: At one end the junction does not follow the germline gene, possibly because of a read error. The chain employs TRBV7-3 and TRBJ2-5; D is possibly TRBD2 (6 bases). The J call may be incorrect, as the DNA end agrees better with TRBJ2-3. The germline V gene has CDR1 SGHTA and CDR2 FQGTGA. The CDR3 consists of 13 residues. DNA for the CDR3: TGTGGCAGCAGCGGGTTGGGCACAGAGACGCAGTATTTT. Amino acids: CGSSGLGTETQYF.

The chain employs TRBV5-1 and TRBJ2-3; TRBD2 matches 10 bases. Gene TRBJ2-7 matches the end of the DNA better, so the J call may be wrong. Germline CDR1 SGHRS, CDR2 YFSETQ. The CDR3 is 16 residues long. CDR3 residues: CASSYTGTSVFDEQYF. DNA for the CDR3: TGCGCCAGCAGCTACACCGGGACTAGCGTATTTGACGAGCAGTACTTC.

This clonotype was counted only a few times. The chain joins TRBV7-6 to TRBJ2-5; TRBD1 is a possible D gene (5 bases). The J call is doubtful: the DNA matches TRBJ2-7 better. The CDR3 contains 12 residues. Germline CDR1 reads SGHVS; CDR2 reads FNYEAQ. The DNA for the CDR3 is TGTGCCAGCAGCTTACGTAGGGGCGAGCAGTACTTC. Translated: CASSLRRGEQYF.

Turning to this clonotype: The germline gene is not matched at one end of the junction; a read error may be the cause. The CDR3 loop is CATSQGGRDQNTQYF. CDR3 nucleotides: TGTGCCACGAGCCAGGGGGGCCGTGACCAAAACACTCAGTACTTC. The chain joins TRBV7-2 to TRBJ2-4; possible D gene TRBD1, 7 bases. The CDR3 has 15 amino acids. Germline loops: CDR1 SGHTA, CDR2 FQGNSA.

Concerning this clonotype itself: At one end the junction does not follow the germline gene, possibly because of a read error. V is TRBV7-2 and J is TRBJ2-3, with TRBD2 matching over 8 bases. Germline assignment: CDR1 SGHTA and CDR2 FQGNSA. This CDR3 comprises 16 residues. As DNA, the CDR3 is TGTGCCAGCAGCGCACCGGGGGGGGGGGGCACAGATACTCAGTATTTC. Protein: CASSAPGGGGTDTQYF.

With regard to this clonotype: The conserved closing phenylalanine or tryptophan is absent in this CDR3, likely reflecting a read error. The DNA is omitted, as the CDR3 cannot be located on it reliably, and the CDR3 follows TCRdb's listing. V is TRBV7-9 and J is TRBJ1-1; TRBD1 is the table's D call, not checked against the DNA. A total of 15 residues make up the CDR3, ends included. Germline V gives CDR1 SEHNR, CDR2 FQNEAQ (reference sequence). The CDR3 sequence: CASSEFQGDEQYFGP.

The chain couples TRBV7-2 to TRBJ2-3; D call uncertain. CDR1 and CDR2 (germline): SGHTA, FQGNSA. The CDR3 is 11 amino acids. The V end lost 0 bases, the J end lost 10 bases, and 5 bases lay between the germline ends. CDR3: CASSLASAQYF. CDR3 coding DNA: TGTGCCAGCAGCTTAGCTTCGGCGCAGTATTTT. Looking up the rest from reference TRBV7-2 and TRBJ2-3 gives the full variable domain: GAGVSQSPSNKVTEKGKDVELRCDPISGHTALYWYRQSLGQGLEFLIYFQGNSAPDKSGLPSDRFSAERTGGSVSTLTIQRTQQEDSAVYLCASSLASAQYFGPGTRLTVL.

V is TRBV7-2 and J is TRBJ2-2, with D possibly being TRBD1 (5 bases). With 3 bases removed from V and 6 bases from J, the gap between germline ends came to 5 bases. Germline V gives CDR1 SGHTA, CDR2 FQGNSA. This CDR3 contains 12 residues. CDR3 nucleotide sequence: TGTGCCAGCAGCTTCAGGGCCGGGGAGCTGTTTTTT. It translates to CASSFRAGELFF.

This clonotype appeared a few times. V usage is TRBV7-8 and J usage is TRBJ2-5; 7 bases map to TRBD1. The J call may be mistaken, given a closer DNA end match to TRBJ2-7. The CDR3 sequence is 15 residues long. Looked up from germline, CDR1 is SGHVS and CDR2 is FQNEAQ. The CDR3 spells CASSRELGQNYEQYF. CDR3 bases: TGTGCCAGCAGCCGCGAGCTGGGACAGAACTACGAGCAGTACTTC.

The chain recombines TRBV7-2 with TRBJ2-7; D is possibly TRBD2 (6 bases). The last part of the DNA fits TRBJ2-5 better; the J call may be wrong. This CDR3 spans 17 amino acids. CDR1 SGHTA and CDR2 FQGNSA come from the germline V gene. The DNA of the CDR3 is TGTGCCAGCAGCTCACGAGGGGACTTCTCAAACGGGGAGACCCAGTACTTC. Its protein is CASSSRGDFSNGETQYF.

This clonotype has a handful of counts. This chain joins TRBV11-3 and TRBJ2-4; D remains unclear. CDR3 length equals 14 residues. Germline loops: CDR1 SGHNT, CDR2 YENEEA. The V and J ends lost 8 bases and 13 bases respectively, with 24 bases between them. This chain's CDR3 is CASGPLVGYNEQYF. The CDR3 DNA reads TGTGCCAGCGGCCCACTTGTGGGCTACAATGAGCAGTACTTC.

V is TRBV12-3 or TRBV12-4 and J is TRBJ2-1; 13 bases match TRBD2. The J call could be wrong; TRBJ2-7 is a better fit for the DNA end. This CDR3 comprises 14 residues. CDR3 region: CASSPGLAGVEQYF. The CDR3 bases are TGTGCCAGCAGCCCCGGACTAGCGGGAGTTGAGCAGTACTTC.

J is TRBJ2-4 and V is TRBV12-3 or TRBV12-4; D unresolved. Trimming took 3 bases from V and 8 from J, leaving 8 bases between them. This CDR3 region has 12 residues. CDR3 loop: CASSFGEDIQYF. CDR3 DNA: TGTGCCAGCAGTTTTGGGGAAGACATTCAGTACTTC.

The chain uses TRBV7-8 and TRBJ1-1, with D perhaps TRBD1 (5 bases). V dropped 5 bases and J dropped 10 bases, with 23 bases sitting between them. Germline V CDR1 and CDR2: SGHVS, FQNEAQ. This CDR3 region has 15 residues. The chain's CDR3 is CASSSPGEGRAGAFF. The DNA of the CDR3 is TGTGCCAGCAGCAGCCCCGGTGAGGGGCGCGCAGGAGCTTTCTTT. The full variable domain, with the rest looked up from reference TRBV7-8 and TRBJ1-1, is GAGVSQSPRYKVAKRGQDVALRCDPISGHVSLFWYQQALGQGPEFLTYFQNEAQLDKSGLPSDRFFAERPEGSVSTLKIQRTQQEDSAVYLCASSSPGEGRAGAFFGQGTRLTVV.

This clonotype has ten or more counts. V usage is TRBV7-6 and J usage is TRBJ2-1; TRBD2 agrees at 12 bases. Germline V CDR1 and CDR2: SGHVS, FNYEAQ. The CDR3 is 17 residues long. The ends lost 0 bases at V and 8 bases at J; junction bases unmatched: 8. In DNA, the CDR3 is TGTGCCAGCAGCTTAGCGACTAGCGGGAGCGTTTTGTATGAGCAGTTCTTC. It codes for CASSLATSGSVLYEQFF.

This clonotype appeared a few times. The CDR3 spells CASGLGAGGTDTQYF. The CDR3 DNA reads TGTGCCAGTGGATTGGGGGCGGGGGGCACAGATACGCAGTATTTT. The chain recombines TRBV7-3 with TRBJ2-3, with D possibly being TRBD2 (7 bases). The CDR3 consists of 15 residues. Per the germline V gene, CDR1 is SGHTA and CDR2 is FQGTGA. V was cut by 9 bases and J by 1 base, with 17 bases left in between. Together with reference TRBV7-3 and TRBJ2-3, the CDR3 gives the full variable domain: GAGVSQTPSNKVTEKGKYVELRCDPISGHTALYWYRQSLGQGPEFLIYFQGTGAADDSGLPNDRFFAVRPEGSVSTLKIQRTERGDSAVYLCASGLGAGGTDTQYFGPGTRLTVL.

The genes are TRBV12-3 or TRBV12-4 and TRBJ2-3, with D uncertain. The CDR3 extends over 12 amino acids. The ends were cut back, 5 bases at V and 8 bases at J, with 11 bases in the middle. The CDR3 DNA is TGTGCCAGCAGTCCACGATTAGGTACGCAGTATTTT. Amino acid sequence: CASSPRLGTQYF.

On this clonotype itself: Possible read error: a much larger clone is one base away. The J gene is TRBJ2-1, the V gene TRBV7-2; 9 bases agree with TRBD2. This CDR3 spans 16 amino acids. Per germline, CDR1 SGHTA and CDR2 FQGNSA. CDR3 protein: CANSSSRGGRYNEQFF. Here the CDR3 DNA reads TGTGCCAACAGCTCATCGCGGGGGGGAAGATACAATGAGCAGTTCTTC.

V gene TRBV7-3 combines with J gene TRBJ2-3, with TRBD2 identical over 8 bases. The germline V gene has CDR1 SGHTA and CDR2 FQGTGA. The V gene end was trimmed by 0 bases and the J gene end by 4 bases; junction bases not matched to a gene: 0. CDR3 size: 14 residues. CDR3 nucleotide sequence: TGTGCCAGCAGCTTAACACTAGCGGCAGATACGCAGTATTTT. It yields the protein CASSLTLAADTQYF.

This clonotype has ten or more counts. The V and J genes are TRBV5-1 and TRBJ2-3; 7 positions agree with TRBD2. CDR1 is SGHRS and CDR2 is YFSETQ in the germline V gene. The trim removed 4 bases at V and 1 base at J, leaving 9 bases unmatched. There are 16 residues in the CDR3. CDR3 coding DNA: TGCGCCAGCAGCCCCGGACTAGTTAGGGGCACAGATACGCAGTATTTT. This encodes CASSPGLVRGTDTQYF.

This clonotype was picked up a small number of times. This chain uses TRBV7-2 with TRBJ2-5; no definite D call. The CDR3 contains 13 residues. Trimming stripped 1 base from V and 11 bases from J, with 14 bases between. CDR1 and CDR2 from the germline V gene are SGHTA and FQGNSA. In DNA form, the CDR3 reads TGTGCCAGCAGCTTAGATAACCGGGCTGAGCAGTACTTC. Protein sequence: CASSLDNRAEQYF.